This paragraph reports one TCR beta chain. The CDR3 is 13 residues long. CDR1 is SQVTM and CDR2 is ANQGSEA in the germline V gene. This record comes from a study of CXCR3-negative and CXCR3-positive naive CD8 T cells. Overall study context: Cumulative TRB read yield was around 150 million, averaging about 1.5 +/- 0.3 million per library.

UMI-tagged TRB cDNA libraries were built via 5' RACE. TCRdb re-called the 5' RACE reads and gives one entry per CDR3 protein, without DNA. The table for this sample gives 130,000 or so distinct CDR3 sequences. This chain uses TRBV29-1 with TRBJ2-7. This clonotype was obtained from a human donor in good health. Some clones in this sample may be carry-over from other donors' samples. Sequenced material: naive CXCR3- CD8+ T cells from blood. Subset given: CD45RO-CCR7+CD27+CD95- naive CD8+ T cells lacking CXCR3 (TNR3-). CDR3 in amino acids: CSAVPRVGYEQYF.